This record looks at one T cell receptor beta chain sequence and its context. Template switching (which added a universal primer site) was used, and cDNA carried unique molecular identifiers. One entry per CDR3 protein results from TCRdb running MiXCR on the 5' RACE reads. Of around 530,000 distinct CDR3 sequences listed, nearly 15% are singletons. The data are from a study of identical twins. These data are also associated with another study on yellow fever vaccine responses in identical twins.

This receptor was taken from a woman between 18 and 30 years old in good health. The specimen sequenced was CD4+ T cells sorted from blood.

This CDR3 is CATSDPGLEETQYF. The CDR3 DNA reads TGTGCCACCAGTGACCCGGGACTAGAAGAGACCCAGTACTTC. The chain joins TRBV24-1 to TRBJ2-5; 8 nucleotides line up with TRBD2. V lost 4 bases to trimming and J lost 3 bases; unmatched junction nucleotides: 3. The germline V gene encodes CDR1 KGHDR and CDR2 SFDVKD. This CDR3 spans 14 amino acids.